A single sample gave rise to the 13 T cell receptor beta chains below, sequenced in a study of neurological immune-mediated disorders (dated by TCRdb to the late 2010s). Libraries were prepared through 5' RACE. The run used an Illumina HiSeq 2500. TCRdb ran its own pipeline on the public reads, namely fastp trimming at Q25 and MiXCR clone calling, and kept in-frame beta chains. Identical CDR3 protein sequences are pooled into one entry, listed with their most common genes and DNA. The sample table contains around 71,000 distinct CDR3 sequences; only one count was recorded for roughly 13% of them. The top ten constitute about 4.6% of the sample. Interpreted using the paper, the time point label stands for: longitudinal time-point 1 (baseline). Source material: PBMCs. The source is a female donor with HTLV-1-associated myelopathy (HAM/TSP).

This clonotype was seen many times. The V gene is TRBV7-6, the J gene TRBJ2-5, with D possibly called TRBD1 or TRBD2 (5 bases each). Trimming removed 8 bases from V and 1 base from J, with 17 bases in between. The CDR3 loop spans 15 amino acids. Germline CDR1 SGHVS, CDR2 FNYEAQ. CDR3 residues: CASPAFSGTQETQYF. DNA for the CDR3: TGTGCCAGCCCAGCTTTTTCGGGGACCCAAGAGACCCAGTACTTC.

This clonotype showed up many times. The genes are TRBV6-6 and TRBJ2-7, with 7 positions matching TRBD2. Germline V lookup: CDR1 MNHNY, CDR2 SVGAGI (reference sequence). The CDR3 is made up of 13 amino acids. V trimming: 8 bases; J trimming: 6 bases; junction bases outside the gene matches: 10. In DNA form, the CDR3 reads TGTGCCAGCTCCTCTTCACTAGCGACCGAGCAGTACTTC. Amino acids: CASSSSLATEQYF.

This clonotype was observed at least ten times. The chain recombines TRBV12-3 or TRBV12-4 with TRBJ2-5; possible D gene TRBD2, 6 bases. Trimming pared 3 bases from V and 5 bases from J, leaving 13 bases between. The CDR3 runs 14 residues. CDR3 sequence: CASSFAGLEETQYF. The CDR3 nucleotides read TGTGCCAGCAGTTTTGCGGGGTTGGAGGAGACCCAGTACTTC.

This clonotype is medium-sized within its sample. V is TRBV20-1 and J is TRBJ2-7; D assignment may be TRBD1 or TRBD2 (7 bases each). Trimming shortened V by 6 bases and J by 0 bases, and 15 bases separated the two germline ends. The V gene's germline CDR1 is DFQATT and CDR2 SNEGSKA (reference sequence). The CDR3 covers 14 residues. In DNA form, the CDR3 reads TGCAGTGCCAGGGGGGGGGCAAGCTCCTACGAGCAGTACTTC. Its protein is CSARGGASSYEQYF.

This clonotype was recorded at least ten times. The J gene is TRBJ1-2, the V gene TRBV6-5; 8 bases match TRBD1. The V and J ends lost 5 bases and 4 bases, in that order; junction bases with no gene match: 9. This CDR3 comprises 15 residues. Looked up from germline, CDR1 is MNHEY and CDR2 is SVGAGI. CDR3 in DNA: TGTGCCAGCAGTACCAGGACAGGGAAGCCCTATGGCTACACCTTC. Translating it yields CASSTRTGKPYGYTF.

Concerning this clonotype: A read error may be the cause here, since a much bigger clone is one base away. The chain carries TRBV6-5 and TRBJ2-7; 8 bases line up with TRBD1. The CDR3 consists of 15 residues. Germline V gives CDR1 MNHEY, CDR2 SVGAGI. V was clipped by 2 bases and J by 9 bases; unmatched bases: 12. The DNA of the CDR3 is TGTGCCAGCAGTTACCCGGGACAGGTGGCCCTACGGCAGTACTTC. It specifies CASSYPGQVALRQYF.

Concerning this clonotype itself: A read error is possible here, since a much larger clone lies one base away. Since no conserved phenylalanine or tryptophan closes the CDR3, a read error is the likely cause. The chain links TRBV11-2 to TRBJ2-7; D is possibly TRBD1 (6 bases). The CDR3 covers 14 residues. Trimming removed 6 bases from V and 1 base from J, with 13 bases in between. Germline V gives CDR1 SGHAT, CDR2 FQNNGV. CDR3 bases: TGTGCCAGCAGATTGCTAGGACAGTCCTACGAGCAGTACTCC. It codes for CASRLLGQSYEQYS.

This clonotype has ten or more counts. V is TRBV7-2 and J is TRBJ2-3, with TRBD1 identical over 9 bases. Per germline, CDR1 SGHTA and CDR2 FQGNSA. This CDR3 spans 15 amino acids. The V segment lost 3 bases and the J segment 4 bases; nucleotides outside the gene matches: 5. CDR3 bases: TGTGCCAGCAGCTTGGGGGACAGGGTCCCAGATACGCAGTATTTT. Its translation is CASSLGDRVPDTQYF.

The sample holds many counts of this clonotype. The rearrangement uses TRBV4-1 and TRBJ2-1, with D perhaps given as TRBD1 or TRBD2 (5 bases each). The CDR3 totals 15 residues. The V gene's germline CDR1 is MGHRA and CDR2 YSYEKL. V lost 1 base, J lost 8 bases, and 15 bases lay in between. The CDR3 DNA reads TGCGCCAGCAGCCAAGGCCCGGGACCCGGGTATGAGCAGTTCTTC. Translated, it gives CASSQGPGPGYEQFF.

This clonotype was recorded at least ten times. The gene calls are TRBV7-3 and TRBJ2-3, with D possibly being TRBD1 or TRBD2 (5 bases each). V was trimmed by 5 bases and J by 6 bases, leaving 21 bases between them. This CDR3 is built from 16 residues. The germline gives CDR1 SGHTA, CDR2 FQGTGA. CDR3 sequence (DNA): TGTGCCAGCAGCGAGTCTCCTATGGGGGTCGGGGATACGCAGTATTTT. Translating it yields CASSESPMGVGDTQYF.

This clonotype was seen ten or more times. The chain's CDR3 is CASSYRTNTEAFF. The CDR3 coding sequence is TGTGCCAGCAGTTACAGGACGAACACTGAAGCTTTCTTT. J is TRBJ1-1 and V is TRBV12-3 or TRBV12-4; the D gene is possibly TRBD1 (5 bases). The CDR3 has 13 amino acids. Trimming removed 4 bases at V and 1 base at J, with 7 bases between.

Details on this clonotype: This may be a read error, as it is one base from a much larger clone. The V gene is TRBV12-3 or TRBV12-4, the J gene TRBJ2-3; 8 bases align to TRBD1. The CDR3 runs 14 residues. The CDR3 reads CAISLIQGANTQYF. The CDR3 nucleotides read TGTGCCATCAGTTTAATTCAGGGGGCGAATACGCAGTATTTT.

In its sample, this clonotype was seen many times. The V call is TRBV20-1, the J call TRBJ2-7, with 14 nucleotides matching TRBD2. The CDR3 has 16 residues. Germline-derived CDR1 and CDR2 are DFQATT and SNEGSKA (reference sequence). The CDR3 DNA is TGCAGCGTAGGACTAGCGGGGGGCCTACAGACCTACGAGCAGTACTTC. Encoded protein: CSVGLAGGLQTYEQYF.